The text below deals with one T cell receptor beta chain. The antigen remains undetermined. Germline lookup yields CDR1 MGHDK and CDR2 SYGVNS. The CDR3 contains 15 residues. V was shortened by 1 base and J by 5 bases, with 11 bases between the two germline ends. These data belong to a study of a mutant IDH1 vaccine in newly diagnosed glioma. Background on the study: Patients' prior therapy spanned radiotherapy, temozolomide, or both; most underwent both. Study results and limitations: A vaccine-induced immune response developed in around 92% of the patients.

Time point indicated: baseline, week 1 (first vaccination visit). The treatment: pre-vaccination baseline after standard-of-care therapy. New WHO grade 3 or 4 astrocytomas that were IDH1-mutant and ATRX-lost had been found in donors. The data were produced by immunoSEQ multiplex PCR, yet TCRdb's version contains in-frame clones alone and is incomplete. The sample lists around 37,000 clones, 80% to 95% seen once, with about a sixth in the top ten. This TCR was sampled from a young man with glioma. The V gene is TRBV25-1, the J gene TRBJ1-4, with D tentatively TRBD1 (5 bases). Source: PBMCs, taken from a glioma patient treated with radiotherapy, temozolomide or both. The CDR3 protein is CASSESSGVNEKLFF. The DNA for the CDR3 is TGTGCCAGCAGTGAATCATCGGGGGTGAATGAAAAACTGTTTTTT. The full variable domain, in which reference TRBV25-1 and TRBJ1-4 provide the parts outside the CDR3, is EADIYQTPRYLVIGTGKKITLECSQTMGHDKMYWYQQDPGMELHLIHYSYGVNSTEKGDLSSESTVSRIRTEHFPLTLESARPSHTSQYLCASSESSGVNEKLFFGSGTQLSVL.